This T cell receptor (beta chain) stems from a study of neoadjuvant anti-PD-1 for oral cavity cancer. Study-wide background: Most patients had three to four biweekly doses of 3 mg/kg nivolumab before resection. Overall study results and limits: Higher pretreatment blood Treg/Th17 ratios correlated with higher pretreatment blood and lower post-treatment tumor TCRbeta clonality.

The time point here: after neoadjuvant nivolumab, at surgical resection. Stage II-IVA oral cavity squamous cell carcinoma was new and untreated by systemic or radiation therapy. Concerning this clone: The antigen remains unidentified.

This CDR3 has 15 residues. The J segment lost 7 bases and the V segment lost 0 bases, leaving 6 bases of the junction unmatched. Germline CDR1 reads SGHRS; CDR2 reads YFSETQ. Sequencing used immunoSEQ multiplex PCR; TCRdb keeps in-frame clones, though not all of them. The sample holds 55,000 to 75,000 clones, 86% seen once. The material was PBMCs, obtained after nivolumab (anti-PD-1) treatment. The source of this sequence is a person aged 40-85 years with oral cavity squamous cell carcinoma. The V gene is TRBV5-1, the J gene TRBJ2-2; 7 nucleotides agree with TRBD1. CDR3 nucleotides: TGCGCCAGCAGCTTGGGGGACAGTGTTGGCGGGGAGCTGTTTTTT. This codes for CASSLGDSVGGELFF. The variable domain in full, completed from reference TRBV5-1 and TRBJ2-2, reads KAGVTQTPRYLIKTRGQQVTLSCSPISGHRSVSWYQQTPGQGLQFLFEYFSETQRNKGNFPGRFSGRQFSNSRSEMNVSTLELGDSALYLCASSLGDSVGGELFFGEGSRLTVL.